This entry features one T cell receptor beta chain sequence. The target antigen is unknown. Per the germline V gene, CDR1 is MDHEN and CDR2 is SYDVKM. V gave up 8 bases and J gave up 7 bases, with 20 bases separating them. There are 14 residues in the CDR3. The data originate from a study of shared clonotypes between healthy human individuals. Each PCR replicate from the sorted subsets contained about 200 ng DNA, which is about 30,000 T cell genomes. Repertoires were generated with immunoSEQ multiplex PCR, while TCRdb's copy carries only in-frame clones and drops some. The sample comprises around 1.1 million clones, approximately 80% of which are singletons, and around 0.6% rests with the top ten. Findings and limits, study-wide: Investigators expected sequencing depth to affect clonotype sharing among donors.

The origin of this receptor is a man aged 18 to 29 in good health. Some clones in this sample may be carry-over from other donors' samples. The sample taken for sequencing was memory CD4+ T cells from PBMCs. Documented subset: CD45RA-negative fraction. This rearrangement joins TRBV28 to TRBJ1-2; a possible D gene is TRBD1 (5 bases). The CDR3 coding sequence is TGTGCCAGCGGGAAGATTCTAACTAGGGGTGGCTACACCTTC. It specifies CASGKILTRGGYTF.